These 10 T cell receptor beta chains share one sample of origin, sequenced in a study of blood T cell repertoires in COVID-19. Clones were sequenced by immunoSEQ multiplex PCR, and TCRdb holds only the in-frame ones, with some missing. Of tens of thousands of clones in the sample, around 90% were seen once. The sample taken for sequencing was peripheral blood. The receptors here all came from a woman of 80 years or more with COVID-19, enrolled during active disease.

This chain uses TRBV2 with TRBJ2-1; maybe TRBD2 (6 bases). CDR1 and CDR2 (germline): SNHLY, FYNNEI. CDR3 length: 16 amino acids. V lost 2 bases and J 2 bases, leaving 13 bases between the germline ends. The CDR3 loop reads CASSESSVPTYNEQFF. DNA for the CDR3: TGTGCCAGCAGTGAATCTAGCGTCCCGACCTACAATGAGCAGTTCTTC.

The chain links TRBV5-5 to TRBJ2-5; perhaps TRBD2 as D (6 bases). This CDR3 has 13 amino acids. Per germline, CDR1 SGHKS and CDR2 YYEKEE (reference sequence). Deletions cut 7 bases from V and 5 bases from J, with 15 bases between. The CDR3 loop is CASGSGTGETQYF. CDR3 nucleotides: TGTGCCAGCGGGTCCGGGACTGGCGAGACCCAGTACTTC.

This clone appeared once. The chain is built from TRBV7-9 and TRBJ2-3; 14 nucleotides align to TRBD2. In germline, CDR1 is SEHNR, CDR2 FQNEAQ (reference sequence). The CDR3 is 17 amino acids. J gave up 6 bases and V 1 base, and 6 bases lay outside the gene matches. The CDR3 nucleotides read TGTGCCAGCAGCTTAGGAGGACTAGCGGGGGGTTTGGATACGCAGTATTTT. This encodes CASSLGGLAGGLDTQYF.

V gene TRBV28 combines with J gene TRBJ1-6; 7 bases fit TRBD1. V dropped 9 bases and J dropped 5; count of bases not matched to a gene: 4. CDR1 is MDHEN and CDR2 is SYDVKM in the germline V gene. CDR3 length: 13 residues. CDR3 residues: CASRQGNNSPLHF. As DNA, the CDR3 is TGTGCCAGTAGACAGGGTAATAATTCACCCCTCCACTTT.

The genes are TRBV5-1 and TRBJ2-7; the match to TRBD2 covers 7 bases. The CDR3 runs 13 residues. Germline V gene lookup returns CDR1 SGHRS and CDR2 YFSETQ. V trimming: 2 bases; J trimming: 4 bases; junction bases outside the gene matches: 3. The CDR3 bases are TGCGCCAGCAGCTTCGGGGGGTCTTACGAGCAGTACTTC. Amino acid sequence: CASSFGGSYEQYF.

This rearrangement joins TRBV29-1 to TRBJ1-1, with TRBD1 matching 10 bases. The CDR3 sequence is 15 residues long. V trimming: 3 bases; J trimming: 2 bases; junction bases outside the gene matches: 6. Germline V gene lookup returns CDR1 SQVTM and CDR2 ANQGSEA. Here the CDR3 reads CSVDARDRGNTEAFF. In DNA, the CDR3 is TGCAGCGTTGATGCACGGGACAGGGGTAACACTGAAGCTTTCTTT.

This clone was observed a few times. This sequence joins TRBV7-2 and TRBJ2-1, with a possible D match to TRBD1 (6 bases). V was trimmed by 5 bases and J by 10 bases, leaving 15 bases between them. Germline CDR1 reads SGHTA; CDR2 reads FQGNSA. This CDR3 region has 13 residues. CDR3 loop: CASSHPTGPEQFF. CDR3 DNA sequence: TGTGCCAGCAGCCATCCGACAGGACCAGAGCAGTTCTTC.

This clone occurred once. The V and J genes are TRBV18 and TRBJ1-2; D remains ambiguous. The germline V and J ends were trimmed by 3 bases and 5 bases, with 22 bases remaining between them. Looked up from germline, CDR1 is KGHSH and CDR2 is LQKENI. The length of the CDR3 is 17 residues. The CDR3 region is CASSPATGQIGGYGYTF. In DNA form, the CDR3 reads TGTGCCAGCTCACCGGCTACCGGTCAGATCGGAGGGTATGGCTACACCTTC.

The chain employs TRBV5-5 and TRBJ1-4; 10 positions agree with TRBD1. Germline V CDR1 and CDR2: SGHKS, YYEKEE (reference sequence). V lost 4 bases to trimming and J lost 8 bases; unmatched junction nucleotides: 8. The CDR3 has 15 residues. DNA for the CDR3: TGTGCCAGCAGCCCCGGGACAGGGGTATGGGAAAAACTGTTTTTT. Protein: CASSPGTGVWEKLFF.

This rearrangement joins TRBV3-1 (or the pseudogene TRBV3-2) to TRBJ2-6; D is unresolved. Trimming took 4 bases from V and 4 from J, leaving 5 bases between them. The CDR3 is made up of 13 amino acids. Per the germline V gene, CDR1 is LGHDT and CDR2 is YNNKEL (reference sequence). The DNA of the CDR3 is TGTGCCAGCAGCCTTAAAGGGGCCAACGTCCTGACTTTC. It specifies CASSLKGANVLTF.